This T cell receptor (gamma chain) was documented in a study of intestinal T cells in coeliac disease (dated by TCRdb to about 2020). In terms of the full investigation: In the TRG cohort, the mean age of coeliac patients was about 15 years compared with almost 55 years for controls, so the coeliac patients were much younger than the controls. The TCR-delta (TRD) cohort included duodenal biopsies from some 11 coeliac disease patients and some 11 non-coeliac controls. Duodenal biopsies from about 30 coeliac disease patients and 21 non-coeliac controls were included in a second, larger TCR-gamma (TRG) cohort. Broader findings and caveats from the paper: TRG clustering correctly classified most of the roughly 54 biopsies (about 94%), with a reported leave-one-out accuracy of around 90%. The coeliac group and the control group were significantly different in age, but an analysis split by age did not give significant classification. All 22 biopsies in training were correctly classified by TRD kmer-based clustering, and a leave-one-out accuracy of roughly 91% was reported. There was no way to tell repeated CDR3 amino acid sequences apart from PCR duplicates. FFPE-derived DNA was found to be relatively degraded, and loss of a proportion of TCR sequences in each sample was likely caused by this degradation.

This clone is large (0.1 to 1%). Its target antigen remains unknown. No much larger clonotype is one base removed from it; base qualities were not supplied. Here V drops 2 bases and J drops 5 bases, and the junction holds 9 bases not matched to any gene. The germline V gene provides CDR1 EGSNGY and CDR2 YDSYNSKV. The CDR3 has 14 amino acids, counting the end cysteine and phenylalanine. Left in the record is the CDR3 DNA by itself, 42 bases read in frame from the first base. Genomic DNA was extracted with the QIAamp DNA FFPE tissue kit from ten 5-um FFPE scrolls per case. Classification of coeliac disease based on the TCR repertoire was tested using fully anonymised formalin-fixed paraffin-embedded duodenal biopsies that were surplus to diagnostic needs. To prepare the library, multiplex PCR was applied. Sequencing used an Ion Torrent PGM. TRG repertoires were amplified from approximately 220 ng of biopsy DNA using the LymphoTrack kit, whose primers carry Illumina adapters. TRG amplicons were purified using AMPure XP beads, were quantified on a 2100 Bioanalyzer, and were pooled equimolarly. Sequencing of TRG libraries was performed on an Ion PGM instrument. The study's processing was this. FastX removed reads in which more than 10% of nucleotides fell below the per-patient third-quartile quality score. IMGT/HighV-QUEST was used to align the reads, assigning V, D and J genes, identifying CDR3 regions and assessing functionality. After the sequences were translated into amino acids, every sequence predicted to be non-functional was thrown out. CDR3s were split into kmers with and without positional annotation, PCA was performed on kmer frequencies, and samples were clustered using all 1023 combinations of PCs 1-10. Classification was validated by leave-one-out cross-validation, in which parameters were re-optimised on the remaining samples each time. Shannon diversity was calculated with the vegan R package from repeated random subsamples, each the size of the lowest read count. TCRdb reprocessed the public reads with the caller CATT; rows with the same DNA were merged afterwards. The V and J calls shown here were made by TCRdb, not taken from the authors' results. This sample has several hundred gamma-chain clones in its table, and 50% of those were observed once. The ten largest clones represent around 17% of the sample.

Sequenced input: a duodenal biopsy. The clonotype was recovered from a human donor with celiac disease. The chain employs TRGV2 and TRGJ1 or TRGJ2. In nucleotide form, the sequence is TGTGCCACCTGGGACGACTTTGGGCATTATAAGAAACTCTTT. The encoded protein is CATWDDFGHYKKLF.